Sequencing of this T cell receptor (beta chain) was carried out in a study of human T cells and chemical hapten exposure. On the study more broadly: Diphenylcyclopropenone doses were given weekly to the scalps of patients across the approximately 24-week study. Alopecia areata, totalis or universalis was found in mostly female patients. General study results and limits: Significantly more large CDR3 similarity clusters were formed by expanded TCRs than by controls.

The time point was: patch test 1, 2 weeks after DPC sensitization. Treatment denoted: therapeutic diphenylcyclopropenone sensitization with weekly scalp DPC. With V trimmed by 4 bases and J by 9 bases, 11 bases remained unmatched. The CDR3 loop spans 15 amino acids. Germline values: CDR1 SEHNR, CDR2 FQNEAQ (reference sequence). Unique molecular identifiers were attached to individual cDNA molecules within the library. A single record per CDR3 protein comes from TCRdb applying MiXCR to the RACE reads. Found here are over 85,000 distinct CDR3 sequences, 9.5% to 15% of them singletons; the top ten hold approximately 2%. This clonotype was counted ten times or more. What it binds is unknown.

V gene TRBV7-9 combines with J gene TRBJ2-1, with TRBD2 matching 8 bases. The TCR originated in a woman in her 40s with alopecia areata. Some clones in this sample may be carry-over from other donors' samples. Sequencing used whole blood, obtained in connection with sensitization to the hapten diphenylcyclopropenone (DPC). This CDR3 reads CASSSREGQGGEQFF. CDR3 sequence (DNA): TGTGCCAGCAGCTCACGGGAGGGCCAGGGAGGTGAGCAGTTCTTC. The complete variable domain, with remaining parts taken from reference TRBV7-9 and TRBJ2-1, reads DTGVSQNPRHKITKRGQNVTFRCDPISEHNRLYWYRQTLGQGPEFLTYFQNEAQLEKSRLLSDRFSAERPKGSFSTLEIQRTEQGDSAMYLCASSSREGQGGEQFFGPGTRLTVL.